Sequencing of this T cell receptor beta chain was carried out in a study of PD-L1 blockade in urothelial cancer. The repertoire was sequenced with immunoSEQ multiplex PCR; TCRdb's copy has only in-frame clones and lacks some. The sample has 95,000 to 100,000 clones; around 87% are singletons. Germline CDR1 reads SGHRS; CDR2 reads YFSETQ. The CDR3 spans 16 residues. With 1 base removed from V and 5 bases from J, the gap between germline ends came to 15 bases. Indicated time point: pretreatment peripheral blood. This sequence was found in a man aged 60 to 69 with urothelial cancer. The sample here was PBMCs, taken around atezolizumab (anti-PD-L1) treatment. The V and J genes are TRBV5-1 and TRBJ1-4, with a possible D match to TRBD1 (5 bases). CDR3 DNA sequence: TGCGCCAGCAGCTTGAGTTTAGCGGGGGAGAATGAAAAACTGTTTTTT. Translated, it gives CASSLSLAGENEKLFF.